A single sample gave rise to the 20 T cell receptor beta chains below, sequenced in a study of blood T cells in healthy people across ages. Combining a sample-barcoded 5' primer with a J-beta primer mix, a second PCR ran for roughly 6 to 11 cycles. MiXCR was run by TCRdb on the 5' RACE reads, yielding one entry per CDR3 protein. The table has about 780,000 distinct CDR3 sequences, roughly 26% seen once; the top ten hold around 3%. These data also formed part of another study, on T cells of mothers and their children.

The sequenced sample was blood. Receptor source: a boy between 10 and 17 years old in good health.

This clonotype was found a few times. The chain carries TRBV21-1 and TRBJ1-4; TRBD1 reflects the table's D call only, with no check against the DNA. TRBV21-1 is marked as a pseudogene. The CDR3 has 13 amino acids. CDR3 DNA: TGTGCCAGCATCGGGACAACTAATGAAAAACTGTTTTTT. This encodes CASIGTTNEKLFF.

This clonotype was counted a few times. The CDR3 is CAISESERGDEQYF. The CDR3 DNA is TGTGCCATCAGTGAGTCGGAGCGGGGGGACGAGCAGTACTTC. This rearrangement joins TRBV10-3 to TRBJ2-7; TRBD2 matches 9 bases. This CDR3 comprises 14 residues. The junction had 2 bases not matched to a gene; V was cut back by 0 bases and J by 5 bases. Germline V gives CDR1 ENHRY, CDR2 SYGVKD.

This chain uses TRBV4-1 with TRBJ2-5; D remains unclear. Germline CDR1 and CDR2: MGHRA and YSYEKL. The CDR3 loop spans 16 amino acids. V shed 0 bases and J shed 1 base, with 12 bases lying between them. The CDR3 bases are TGCGCCAGCAGCCAAGAAGTGGGCACGACCCAAGAGACCCAGTACTTC. Protein product: CASSQEVGTTQETQYF.

The chain employs TRBV29-1 and TRBJ2-5; TRBD2 might be the D (6 bases). Trimming removed 5 bases from V and 5 bases from J, with 15 bases in between. The germline CDR1 and CDR2 sequences are SQVTM and ANQGSEA. CDR3 length: 13 amino acids. CDR3 loop: CSVRRVGGETQYF. The CDR3 bases are TGCAGCGTTCGGAGGGTTGGCGGGGAGACCCAGTACTTC.

There are a few counts of this clonotype. The chain recombines TRBV4-1 with TRBJ1-5, with 10 nucleotides matching TRBD1. V lost 3 bases to trimming and J lost 6 bases; unmatched junction nucleotides: 8. There are 16 residues in the CDR3. From germline, CDR1 is MGHRA and CDR2 YSYEKL. The chain's CDR3 is CASSHTGTGDGQPQHF. CDR3 in DNA: TGCGCCAGCAGCCATACCGGGACAGGGGATGGTCAGCCCCAGCATTTT.

This clonotype came up a few times. V and J are TRBV20-1 and TRBJ2-7; weak D call: TRBD2 (5 bases). This CDR3 spans 12 amino acids. Germline CDR1 is DFQATT and CDR2 is SNEGSKA (reference sequence). V was cut by 6 bases and J by 1 base, with 10 bases left in between. The DNA of the CDR3 is TGCAGTGCCATGGGAGCTTCCTACGAGCAGTACTTC. The encoded protein is CSAMGASYEQYF.

Ten or more counts support this clonotype. The V call is TRBV7-8, the J call TRBJ2-7; 12 bases map to TRBD2. V lost 5 bases and J lost 3; bases outside the gene matches: 2. Germline CDR1 reads SGHVS; CDR2 reads FQNEAQ. The CDR3 consists of 14 residues. The CDR3 here is CASSTSGGNYEQYF. The CDR3 DNA sequence: TGTGCCAGCAGCACTAGCGGGGGGAACTACGAGCAGTACTTC.

This clonotype turned up a few times. The gene calls are TRBV9 and TRBJ2-1; 7 nucleotides agree with TRBD1. The closer fit of TRBJ2-7 to the DNA end suggests the J call may be wrong. CDR3 size: 14 residues. Germline CDR1 and CDR2: SGDLS and YYNGEE. The CDR3 DNA reads as TGTGCCAGCAGCGTCAGGGACAGCCCAAACGAGCAGTACTTC. It is translated as CASSVRDSPNEQYF.

This clonotype turned up a few times. The V call is TRBV7-3, the J call TRBJ2-5; 15 bases match TRBD2. The V gene end was trimmed by 2 bases and the J gene end by 1 base; junction bases not matched to a gene: 5. The CDR3 contains 18 residues. Germline V gives CDR1 SGHTA, CDR2 FQGTGA. CDR3 in DNA: TGTGCCAGCAGCTTAGGCGGACTAGCGGGGGGGGGCCAAGAGACCCAGTACTTC. Translation: CASSLGGLAGGGQETQYF.

CDR3 in amino acids: CASSEAALTKNIQYF. The CDR3 nucleotides are TGTGCCAGCAGTGAAGCGGCCTTGACCAAAAACATTCAGTACTTC. The chain uses TRBV2 and TRBJ2-4; D call uncertain. V dropped 0 bases and J dropped 2 bases, with 8 bases sitting between them. The CDR3 runs to 15 residues. The germline V gene encodes CDR1 SNHLY and CDR2 FYNNEI.

This clonotype was seen a few times. CDR3 nucleotide sequence: TGTGCCACCATTCCATCAGGGGCAACTAATGAAAAACTGTTTTTT. It encodes CATIPSGATNEKLFF. V is TRBV24-1 and J is TRBJ1-4, with a possible D match to TRBD1 (6 bases). Per germline, CDR1 KGHDR and CDR2 SFDVKD. Trimming cost V 8 bases and J 0 bases, with 12 bases left between them. The length of the CDR3 is 15 residues.

This rearrangement joins TRBV20-1 to TRBJ1-1; D ambiguous. There are 13 residues in the CDR3. V was shortened by 3 bases and J by 5 bases, with 13 bases between the two germline ends. Germline CDR1 reads DFQATT; CDR2 reads SNEGSKA (reference sequence). CDR3 DNA sequence: TGCAGTGCTAGGGCCAGCGCGGGGACTGAAGCTTTCTTT. Protein: CSARASAGTEAFF.

The chain employs TRBV7-9 and TRBJ2-7; TRBD1 agrees at 9 bases. In germline, CDR1 is SEHNR, CDR2 FQNEAQ (reference sequence). Germline trimming cut 3 bases from V and 4 bases from J; bases unmatched to any gene: 7. The CDR3 contains 15 residues. CDR3 sequence: CASSLQETGGYEQYF. In nucleotides, the CDR3 is TGTGCCAGCAGCTTGCAGGAGACAGGGGGTTACGAGCAGTACTTC. The full variable domain, completed using reference TRBV7-9 and TRBJ2-7, is DTGVSQNPRHKITKRGQNVTFRCDPISEHNRLYWYRQTLGQGPEFLTYFQNEAQLEKSRLLSDRFSAERPKGSFSTLEIQRTEQGDSAMYLCASSLQETGGYEQYFGPGTRLTVT.

The V gene is TRBV20-1, the J gene TRBJ2-2; TRBD2 matches 9 bases. This CDR3 has 13 residues. V trimming: 6 bases; J trimming: 5 bases; junction bases outside the gene matches: 4. Germline lookup yields CDR1 DFQATT and CDR2 SNEGSKA (reference sequence). Written as DNA, the CDR3 is TGCAGTGCCGCGGGGGGGCAAACCGGGGAGCTGTTTTTT. Protein: CSAAGGQTGELFF.

This clonotype was observed at least ten times. The gene calls are TRBV24-1 and TRBJ1-4; D remains unclear. V dropped 4 bases and J dropped 0 bases, with 14 bases sitting between them. The CDR3 totals 17 residues. Germline-derived CDR1 and CDR2 are KGHDR and SFDVKD. The CDR3 DNA is TGTGCCACCAGTGACGTACTTGAGATTGCAACTAATGAAAAACTGTTTTTT. This encodes CATSDVLEIATNEKLFF.

Turning to this clonotype: The junction shows a germline mismatch at one end, possibly a read error. The chain employs TRBV12-3 or TRBV12-4 and TRBJ1-2, with TRBD1 identical over 7 bases. The CDR3 is made up of 15 amino acids. Here the CDR3 DNA reads TGTGCCAGCGGTTTCCAAGGGACAGCAAACTATGGCTACACCTTC. Translated: CASGFQGTANYGYTF.

Only a few counts were recorded for this clonotype. The rearrangement uses TRBV6-2 or TRBV6-3 and TRBJ2-1; D not resolved. V was pared by 6 bases and J by 4 bases, with 13 bases between. Per germline, CDR1 MNHEY and CDR2 SVGEGT. This CDR3 is 14 amino acids long. CDR3 protein: CASSRTVTYNEQFF. CDR3 sequence (DNA): TGTGCCAGCAGCAGGACGGTAACTTACAATGAGCAGTTCTTC.

The chain employs TRBV12-3 or TRBV12-4 and TRBJ2-3; maybe TRBD1 (5 bases). V shed 3 bases and J shed 10 bases, with 23 bases lying between them. This CDR3 is 16 amino acids long. DNA for the CDR3: TGTGCCAGCAGTTTCTCCAGGGCGGAATATAGAGGATCGCAGTATTTT. This sequence encodes CASSFSRAEYRGSQYF.

This clonotype was detected only a few times. The chain's CDR3 is CSVEGQGKETQYF. The CDR3 nucleotides read TGCAGCGTTGAAGGGCAGGGGAAAGAGACCCAGTACTTC. This chain connects TRBV29-1 to TRBJ2-5; D may be TRBD1 (6 bases). The V end lost 1 base, the J end lost 3 bases, and 9 bases lay between the germline ends. CDR1 and CDR2 from the germline V gene are SQVTM and ANQGSEA. The CDR3 extends over 13 amino acids.

This rearrangement joins TRBV20-1 to TRBJ2-1; D is uncertain. The V gene's germline CDR1 is DFQATT and CDR2 SNEGSKA (reference sequence). The V end lost 6 bases, the J end lost 0 bases, and 3 bases lay between the germline ends. This CDR3 is built from 11 residues. The CDR3 bases are TGCAGTGCGGACTCCTACAATGAGCAGTTCTTC. Amino acids: CSADSYNEQFF.